The present T cell receptor beta chain was sequenced within a study of T cells in Graves' hyperthyroidism and ophthalmopathy. Notes on the study in general: It was a median approximately six months before onset that the model predicted ophthalmopathy. In blood, most of the thyroid clonotypes expanded above 0.001 were also present.

This clonotype turned up a few times. The target antigen is unknown. Amplified regions were TCR beta CDR3 sequences from RNA transcripts. TCR CDR3 underwent first-round RT-PCR with the HTBI primer set. TCRdb re-called the multiplex PCR reads with MiXCR, one entry per CDR3 protein. The table includes 280,000 or so distinct CDR3 sequences, 15% detected once. Sequenced input: blood. The sequence derives from a woman in her fifties or sixties with Graves' hyperthyroidism that later progressed to Graves' ophthalmopathy.

DNA for the CDR3: TGTGCCAGCACCCCCAATTCTGGGGCCAACGTCCTGACTTTC. Translation gives CASTPNSGANVLTF. The gene calls are TRBV3-1 and TRBJ2-6; D ambiguous. CDR1 and CDR2 (germline): LGHDT, YNNKEL (reference sequence). The CDR3 sequence is 14 residues long. Trimming took 7 bases from V and 1 from J, leaving 8 bases between them.